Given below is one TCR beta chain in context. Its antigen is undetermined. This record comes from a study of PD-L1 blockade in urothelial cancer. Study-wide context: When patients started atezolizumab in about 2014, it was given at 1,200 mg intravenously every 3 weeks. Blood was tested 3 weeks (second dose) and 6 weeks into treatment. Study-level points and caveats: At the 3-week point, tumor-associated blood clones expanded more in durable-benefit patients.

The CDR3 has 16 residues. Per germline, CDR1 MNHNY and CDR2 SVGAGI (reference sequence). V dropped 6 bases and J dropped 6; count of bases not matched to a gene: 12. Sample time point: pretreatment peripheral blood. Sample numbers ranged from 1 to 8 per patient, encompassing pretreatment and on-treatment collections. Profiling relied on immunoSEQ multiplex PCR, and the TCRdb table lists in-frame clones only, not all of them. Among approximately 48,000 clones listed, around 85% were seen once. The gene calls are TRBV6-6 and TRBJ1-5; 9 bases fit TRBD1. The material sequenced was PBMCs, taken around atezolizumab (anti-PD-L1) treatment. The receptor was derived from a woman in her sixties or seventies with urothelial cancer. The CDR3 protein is CASSQKTGGDSQPQHF. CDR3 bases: TGTGCCAGCAGCCAAAAGACAGGGGGAGATAGTCAGCCCCAGCATTTT.